This paragraph covers one T cell receptor (beta chain) sequence. The data belong to a study of OX40 agonist ivuxolimab in advanced cancers. The CDR3 extends over 13 amino acids. Germline V CDR1 and CDR2: SNHLY, FYNNEI. Trimming took 8 bases from V and 0 from J, leaving 10 bases between them. Sequencing was performed with immunoSEQ multiplex PCR; in TCRdb, only in-frame clones are kept and a portion is missing. The sample holds tens of thousands of clones, about 91% seen once. The receptor was derived from an adult with an advanced solid tumor such as melanoma, head and neck, liver or kidney cancer. The J gene is TRBJ1-1, the V gene TRBV2; no reliable D call. Here the sequenced sample was CD4+ or CD8+ T cells sorted from blood, taken in a trial of the OX40 agonist ivuxolimab. This CDR3 reads CASDGEMNTEAFF. The CDR3 coding sequence is TGTGCCAGCGACGGGGAAATGAACACTGAAGCTTTCTTT.